This T cell receptor beta chain was sequenced in a study of cytotoxic CD8 clonotypes in ibrutinib-treated CLL. The wider study: Response specimens were obtained following a median treatment duration of approximately 13 months, with a range of 6 to 36.

The V end was cut by 3 bases, the J end by 5 bases, with 19 bases between. The CDR3 loop spans 16 amino acids. The germline gives CDR1 MNHNS, CDR2 SASEGT. In the case of this clone: What it binds is unknown.

Produced via immunoSEQ multiplex PCR; TCRdb's table is partial and in-frame only. Of 130,000 or so clones in the sample, roughly 85% were seen once. Broader study findings: T-cell clonality at baseline went above that of age-matched healthy donors and rose and fell with circulating CD8+ T-cell counts. Clonality increased at ibrutinib response, then returned toward baseline at progression.

The sequence came from a human donor with chronic lymphocytic leukemia. The chain combines TRBV6-1 with TRBJ1-1, with D perhaps TRBD1 (6 bases). Sequencing was performed on PBMCs, taken after 24 months of ibrutinib treatment. The CDR3 here is CASSDSLDRSGTEAFF. CDR3 nucleotide sequence: TGTGCCAGCAGTGATAGCCTCGACAGGAGCGGAACTGAAGCTTTCTTT.